Below are 23 T cell receptor beta chains sequenced from a single sample in a study of identical twins. TCRdb re-derived calls from the 5' RACE reads in MiXCR, one entry per CDR3 protein. The repertoire holds around 1.7 million distinct CDR3 sequences, with about 32% as singletons. Material: cord blood. These receptors were taken from a newborn girl in good health.

This chain uses TRBV14 with TRBJ1-4, with 10 bases lining up with TRBD1. This CDR3 has 16 amino acids. The junction had 6 bases not matched to a gene; V was cut back by 0 bases and J by 8 bases. Germline CDR1 reads SGHDN; CDR2 reads FVKESK. The CDR3 reads CASSQDRGTGVEKLFF. The CDR3 DNA reads TGTGCCAGCAGCCAAGATCGCGGGACAGGGGTAGAAAAACTGTTTTTT.

The V and J genes are TRBV20-1 and TRBJ1-2; the match to TRBD1 covers 7 bases. The CDR3 extends over 13 amino acids. Germline loops: CDR1 DFQATT, CDR2 SNEGSKA (reference sequence). V lost 5 bases, J lost 4 bases, and 7 bases stayed unmatched. The CDR3 loop reads CSALGGAGYGYTF. For the CDR3, the DNA is TGCAGTGCTCTAGGGGGCGCAGGCTATGGCTACACCTTC.

V usage is TRBV27 and J usage is TRBJ1-5; TRBD1 might be the D (6 bases). The CDR3 consists of 15 residues. The germline V gene encodes CDR1 MNHEY and CDR2 SMNVEV (reference sequence). The V and J ends lost 3 bases and 0 bases respectively, with 9 bases between them. The CDR3 DNA reads TGTGCCAGCAGTTTCCGACAGGCTAGCAATCAGCCCCAGCATTTT. Its translation is CASSFRQASNQPQHF.

This clonotype has only a few counts. The rearrangement joins TRBV7-2 to TRBJ2-1; unclear D gene. The V gene's germline CDR1 is SGHTA and CDR2 FQGNSA. V gave up 3 bases and J gave up 9 bases, with 12 bases separating them. The CDR3 is 13 residues long. Here the CDR3 DNA reads TGTGCCAGCAGCTTGCCCCGCTTAAGTGAGCAGTTCTTC. It encodes CASSLPRLSEQFF.

The chain carries TRBV20-1 and TRBJ2-5, with a weak D call TRBD2 (5 bases). This CDR3 has 13 amino acids. Germline V gives CDR1 DFQATT, CDR2 SNEGSKA (reference sequence). V lost 7 bases, J lost 2 bases, and 14 bases lay in between. The chain's CDR3 is CSGRVGSQETQYF. Here the CDR3 DNA reads TGCAGTGGAAGGGTAGGGAGTCAAGAGACCCAGTACTTC.

This clonotype was found a few times. V usage is TRBV2 and J usage is TRBJ2-2; 8 bases map to TRBD2. The CDR3 loop spans 14 amino acids. Germline lookup yields CDR1 SNHLY and CDR2 FYNNEI. V lost 7 bases and J lost 4; bases outside the gene matches: 5. CDR3 region: CASKSGGSTGELFF. The DNA of the CDR3 is TGTGCCAGCAAAAGCGGGGGTAGCACCGGGGAGCTGTTTTTT.

This clonotype turned up a few times. This chain uses TRBV5-1 with TRBJ2-3; TRBD2 is a possible D gene (5 bases). V was pared by 1 base and J by 3 bases, with 12 bases between. Per the germline V gene, CDR1 is SGHRS and CDR2 is YFSETQ. There are 15 residues in the CDR3. CDR3 sequence reads: CASSLTSPKTDTQYF. CDR3 bases: TGCGCCAGCAGCTTGACTAGTCCCAAAACAGATACGCAGTATTTT.

The chain has TRBV3-1 and TRBJ2-2; 12 nucleotides align to TRBD2. Germline loops: CDR1 LGHDT, CDR2 YNNKEL (reference sequence). Trimming at V came to 0 bases and at J to 3 bases, leaving 2 bases not matched to a gene. The CDR3 runs to 17 residues. CDR3 coding DNA: TGTGCCAGCAGCCAAGATGGGACTAGCGGGTACACCGGGGAGCTGTTTTTT. Encoded protein: CASSQDGTSGYTGELFF.

The J gene is TRBJ2-1, the V gene TRBV20-1, with 10 positions matching TRBD2. Germline loops: CDR1 DFQATT, CDR2 SNEGSKA (reference sequence). CDR3 length: 17 residues. V lost 0 bases and J lost 7; bases outside the gene matches: 12. CDR3 DNA: TGCAGTGCTAGAGATCTTCGGCTAGCGGGGGCGGTAAATGAGCAGTTCTTC. It is translated as CSARDLRLAGAVNEQFF.

In its sample, this clonotype was seen a few times. The chain links TRBV29-1 to TRBJ1-2; a weak D match, TRBD1 (6 bases). Germline V lookup: CDR1 SQVTM, CDR2 ANQGSEA. There are 15 residues in the CDR3. Trimming took 3 bases from V and 6 from J, leaving 20 bases between them. CDR3 sequence reads: CSVEDKGPRGNGYTF. CDR3 DNA sequence: TGCAGCGTTGAGGATAAGGGGCCGAGGGGGAATGGCTACACCTTC. The full variable domain, in which reference TRBV29-1 and TRBJ1-2 provide the parts outside the CDR3, is SAVISQKPSRDICQRGTSLTIQCQVDSQVTMMFWYRQQPGQSLTLIATANQGSEATYESGFVIDKFPISRPNLTFSTLTVSNMSPEDSSIYLCSVEDKGPRGNGYTFGSGTRLTVV.

V is TRBV6-1 and J is TRBJ2-1, with 8 bases lining up with TRBD2. V dropped 10 bases and J dropped 4; count of bases not matched to a gene: 18. Germline V lookup: CDR1 MNHNS, CDR2 SASEGT. CDR3 length: 17 amino acids. In DNA, the CDR3 is TGTGCCACCATCTTCACAGTCAGCGGGAGAGTGTACAATGAGCAGTTCTTC. Encoded protein: CATIFTVSGRVYNEQFF.

This clonotype was counted a few times. The chain carries TRBV20-1 and TRBJ2-7; TRBD2 aligns across 11 bases. This CDR3 region has 13 residues. Trimming at V came to 5 bases and at J to 3 bases, leaving 3 bases not matched to a gene. CDR1 is DFQATT and CDR2 is SNEGSKA in the germline V gene (reference sequence). This CDR3 is CSALSGRDYEQYF. The CDR3 region has the DNA TGCAGTGCTCTTAGCGGGAGGGACTACGAGCAGTACTTC.

The chain is built from TRBV30 and TRBJ1-6; D unclear. This CDR3 region has 15 residues. The germline V and J ends were trimmed by 2 bases and 4 bases, with 12 bases remaining between them. The germline gives CDR1 GTSNPN, CDR2 SVGIG (reference sequence). The CDR3: CAWSLIQPYNSPLHF. CDR3 in DNA: TGTGCCTGGAGTCTGATACAGCCTTATAATTCACCCCTCCACTTT.

This clonotype was observed a few times. This rearrangement joins TRBV19 to TRBJ2-1; 8 nucleotides align to TRBD2. Germline values: CDR1 LNHDA, CDR2 SQIVND (reference sequence). Trimming took 3 bases from V and 9 from J; bases not matched to a gene: 7. The CDR3 is made up of 14 amino acids. CDR3 sequence reads: CASSIDSGKGEQFF. The CDR3 DNA sequence: TGTGCCAGTAGTATCGATAGCGGGAAGGGTGAGCAGTTCTTC.

The genes are TRBV6-5 and TRBJ2-1; no reliable D call. The last part of the DNA fits TRBJ2-7 better; the J call may be wrong. From germline, CDR1 is MNHEY and CDR2 SVGAGI. The CDR3 contains 16 residues. Here the CDR3 reads CASSYSPYLTYNEQYF. As DNA, the CDR3 is TGTGCCAGCAGTTACTCTCCCTACCTAACCTACAATGAGCAGTACTTC.

This sequence joins TRBV7-2 and TRBJ2-3, with D uncertain. The CDR3 totals 12 residues. CDR1 is SGHTA, CDR2 FQGNSA, per germline. With 5 bases removed from V and 6 bases from J, the gap between germline ends came to 9 bases. CDR3 amino acids: CASSGYRDTQYF. CDR3 DNA: TGTGCCAGCAGCGGATACCGGGATACGCAGTATTTT.

Note on this clonotype: Compared with germline, one end of the junction differs, possibly owing to a read error. The V gene is TRBV20-1, the J gene TRBJ2-3, with no clear D. The CDR3 is 12 residues long. Germline CDR1 DFQATT, CDR2 SNEGSKA (reference sequence). The CDR3 protein is CGARDSTDTQYF. The CDR3 bases are TGCGGTGCTAGAGATAGCACAGATACGCAGTATTTT.

The sample holds many counts of this clonotype. This chain links TRBV29-1 with TRBJ2-1; 9 nucleotides match TRBD2. CDR1 is SQVTM, CDR2 ANQGSEA, per germline. The CDR3 is made up of 15 amino acids. Trimming cost V 7 bases and J 5 bases; bases outside gene matches: 12. The CDR3 nucleotides are TGCAGCGCAGTAGCGGGAGCGTTTAGGAACAATGAGCAGTTCTTC. Its translation: CSAVAGAFRNNEQFF.

Concerning this clonotype: A much larger clone lies a single base off, so this may be a read error. The V call is TRBV7-2, the J call TRBJ2-3; D is possibly TRBD1 (5 bases). V was pared by 1 base and J by 0 bases, with 11 bases between. In germline, CDR1 is SGHTA, CDR2 FQGNSA. This CDR3 region has 16 residues. DNA of the CDR3: TGTGCCAGCAGCTTAGGGGGCGACTCGAGCACAGATACGCAGTATTTT. This encodes CASSLGGDSSTDTQYF. The whole variable domain, remainder taken from reference TRBV7-2 and TRBJ2-3, is GAGVSQSPSNKVTEKGKDVELRCDPISGHTALYWYRQSLGQGLEFLIYFQGNSAPDKSGLPSDRFSAERTGGSVSTLTIQRTQQEDSAVYLCASSLGGDSSTDTQYFGPGTRLTVL.

In its sample, this clonotype was seen a few times. The rearrangement uses TRBV10-2 and TRBJ1-2; D ambiguous. Trimming removed 4 bases from V and 5 bases from J, with 14 bases in between. This CDR3 comprises 14 residues. Germline CDR1 WSHSY, CDR2 SAAADI. DNA of the CDR3: TGCGCCAGCAGTGGACGAGGGATTCTTTATGGCTACACCTTC. It is translated as CASSGRGILYGYTF.

This clonotype came up a few times. J is TRBJ2-5 and V is TRBV24-1; 8 nucleotides agree with TRBD2. V shed 3 bases and J 5 bases; nucleotides not matched to a gene: 10. The CDR3 spans 16 residues. Germline values: CDR1 KGHDR, CDR2 SFDVKD. CDR3 loop: CATSDPAGEGIETQYF. The CDR3 region has the DNA TGTGCCACCAGTGATCCAGCGGGAGAAGGTATTGAGACCCAGTACTTC.

The V and J genes are TRBV20-1 and TRBJ2-1, with 12 positions matching TRBD2. The germline V gene encodes CDR1 DFQATT and CDR2 SNEGSKA (reference sequence). The CDR3 covers 16 residues. V dropped 5 bases and J dropped 2; count of bases not matched to a gene: 7. The CDR3 protein is CSAPQTSGGTYNEQFF. The DNA of the CDR3 is TGCAGTGCTCCTCAGACTAGCGGGGGAACCTACAATGAGCAGTTCTTC.

This chain connects TRBV6-6 to TRBJ1-1; tentative D call: TRBD1 (5 bases). The CDR3 totals 12 residues. Germline loops: CDR1 MNHNY, CDR2 SVGAGI (reference sequence). Trimming shortened V by 8 bases and J by 2 bases, and 9 bases separated the two germline ends. The CDR3 loop is CASVRDNTEAFF. DNA of the CDR3: TGTGCCAGCGTAAGGGACAACACTGAAGCTTTCTTT.